The 32 T cell receptor beta chains given below trace back to one sample, sequenced in a study of T cells after yellow fever vaccination. In TCRdb, the 5' RACE reads were re-called with MiXCR into one record per CDR3 protein. The data contain some 350,000 distinct CDR3 sequences, 4% of them singletons. The sequencing here drew on PBMCs, taken 5 days after the yellow fever booster vaccination. All receptors come from a man younger than 35 who received the YFV17D yellow fever vaccine.

This chain connects TRBV5-5 to TRBJ2-7; weak D call: TRBD2 (5 bases). Germline CDR1 reads SGHKS; CDR2 reads YYEKEE (reference sequence). Trimming stripped 2 bases from V and 4 bases from J, with 16 bases between. The CDR3 is made up of 15 amino acids. CDR3 DNA: TGTGCCAGCAGCTTCCTCGGGCTAGCCCCATACGAGCAGTACGTC. It yields the protein CASSFLGLAPYEQYV.

This clonotype appeared a few times. The chain combines TRBV6-6 with TRBJ2-7; the D gene is possibly TRBD1 (7 bases). The CDR3 spans 12 residues. The V end was cut by 6 bases, the J end by 5 bases, with 11 bases between. The germline V gene encodes CDR1 MNHNY and CDR2 SVGAGI (reference sequence). CDR3 DNA: TGTGCCAGCAGCCCCAGGGGGGACGAGCAGTACGTC. Translation gives CASSPRGDEQYV.

In this sample, this clonotype turned up a few times. The chain uses TRBV7-2 and TRBJ2-7, with D possibly matching TRBD2 (5 bases). Trimming removed 1 base from V and 6 bases from J, with 13 bases in between. Germline V gene lookup returns CDR1 SGHTA and CDR2 FQGNSA. The CDR3 has 14 residues. This CDR3 reads CASSLGPGSREQYV. CDR3 nucleotide sequence: TGTGCCAGCAGCTTAGGCCCGGGGTCGCGCGAGCAGTACGTC.

This clonotype was seen more than once but under ten times. This chain links TRBV5-4 with TRBJ1-1; D is uncertain. V was clipped by 1 base and J by 7 bases, with 8 bases between them. This CDR3 has 12 amino acids. Germline CDR1 SGHNT, CDR2 YYREEE (reference sequence). CDR3 loop: CASSLFEGEAFF. The CDR3 nucleotides read TGTGCCAGCAGCTTGTTTGAAGGTGAAGCTTTCTTT.

V and J are TRBV5-1 and TRBJ2-3; 9 bases agree with TRBD1. Germline values: CDR1 SGHRS, CDR2 YFSETQ. Trimming removed 6 bases from V and 3 bases from J; junction bases left unmatched: 11. This CDR3 has 16 amino acids. CDR3 nucleotide sequence: TGCGCCAGCACCGACCCGGGGACAGGGTCGACAGATACGCAGTATTTT. Amino acids: CASTDPGTGSTDTQYF.

This clonotype occurred a few times. The chain is built from TRBV20-1 and TRBJ1-1; D call uncertain. Trimming stripped 0 bases from V and 7 bases from J, with 18 bases between. This CDR3 spans 15 amino acids. Germline assignment: CDR1 DFQATT and CDR2 SNEGSKA (reference sequence). The CDR3 sequence is CSARDLSSQTFEAFF. CDR3 nucleotide sequence: TGCAGTGCTAGAGATCTCAGTTCACAGACTTTTGAAGCTTTCTTT.

The table lists this clonotype with many counts. V and J are TRBV6-5 and TRBJ1-1; no reliable D call. Trimming took off 0 bases at V and 4 bases at J, with 9 bases between the two ends. The length of the CDR3 is 14 residues. Germline-derived CDR1 and CDR2 are MNHEY and SVGAGI. As DNA, the CDR3 is TGTGCCAGCAGTTACTCGTCGTTGGGCACTGAAGCTTTCTTT. Translating it yields CASSYSSLGTEAFF.

This clonotype has a count of ten or more. This rearrangement joins TRBV7-9 to TRBJ1-4; D is uncertain. Germline V gives CDR1 SEHNR, CDR2 FQNEAQ (reference sequence). V lost 5 bases to trimming and J lost 0 bases, with 10 bases between them. The CDR3 runs to 15 residues. Here the CDR3 DNA reads TGTGCCAGCAGCCCCCCAGGCGCAACTAATGAAAAACTGTTTTTT. Translated, it gives CASSPPGATNEKLFF.

This clonotype was detected only a few times. The chain employs TRBV7-3 and TRBJ1-6; no clear D. The V gene's germline CDR1 is SGHTA and CDR2 FQGTGA. Trimming left V 4 bases short and J 7 bases short, with 8 bases between. This CDR3 spans 13 amino acids. The CDR3 DNA reads as TGTGCCAGCAGCTACAGTATCAATTCACCCCTCCACTTT. This encodes CASSYSINSPLHF.

In this sample, this clonotype turned up many times. The CDR3 loop is CASSLGPAGDTQYF. In nucleotides, the CDR3 is TGTGCCAGCAGTTTAGGCCCAGCGGGAGATACGCAGTATTTT. The chain has TRBV27 and TRBJ2-3; D might be TRBD2 (6 bases). The CDR3 length is 14 residues. CDR1 MNHEY and CDR2 SMNVEV come from the germline V gene (reference sequence). The V gene lost 2 bases and the J gene lost 5 bases, with 11 bases spanning the gap.

This chain links TRBV7-2 with TRBJ2-7; no definite D call. CDR3 length: 16 residues. Trimming took off 5 bases at V and 0 bases at J, with 17 bases between the two ends. Germline-derived CDR1 and CDR2 are SGHTA and FQGNSA. The CDR3 DNA reads TGTGCCAGCAGCCATCCGGCCGCACCAACCTCCTACGAGCAGTACTTC. Translation: CASSHPAAPTSYEQYF.

The rearrangement joins TRBV10-3 to TRBJ2-3, with TRBD2 identical over 7 bases. The CDR3 is made up of 16 amino acids. Trimming cost V 3 bases and J 0 bases; bases outside gene matches: 6. The germline V gene has CDR1 ENHRY and CDR2 SYGVKD. Here the CDR3 reads CAISEKRGGSTDTQYF. The CDR3 DNA is TGTGCCATCAGTGAAAAAAGGGGAGGGAGCACAGATACGCAGTATTTT.

The chain carries TRBV7-9 and TRBJ2-5; perhaps TRBD1 as D (6 bases). Trimming shortened V by 5 bases and J by 5 bases, and 15 bases separated the two germline ends. This CDR3 has 14 residues. Germline loops: CDR1 SEHNR, CDR2 FQNEAQ (reference sequence). The CDR3 here is CASSQGPIRETQYF. The DNA for the CDR3 is TGTGCCAGCAGCCAGGGGCCGATTAGGGAGACCCAGTACTTC. Drawing the rest from reference TRBV7-9 and TRBJ2-5, the complete variable domain is DTGVSQNPRHKITKRGQNVTFRCDPISEHNRLYWYRQTLGQGPEFLTYFQNEAQLEKSRLLSDRFSAERPKGSFSTLEIQRTEQGDSAMYLCASSQGPIRETQYFGPGTRLLVL.

V usage is TRBV7-6 and J usage is TRBJ1-1, with unresolved D. The CDR3 length is 15 residues. Trimming pared 5 bases from V and 1 base from J, leaving 14 bases between. Germline CDR1 is SGHVS and CDR2 is FNYEAQ. The DNA of the CDR3 is TGTGCCAGCAGCGGATCGGTGTCGGAGAACACTGAAGCTTTCTTT. It encodes CASSGSVSENTEAFF. Full variable domain (rest looked up from reference TRBV7-6 and TRBJ1-1): GAGVSQSPRYKVTKRGQDVALRCDPISGHVSLYWYRQALGQGPEFLTYFNYEAQQDKSGLPNDRFSAERPEGSISTLTIQRTEQRDSAMYRCASSGSVSENTEAFFGQGTRLTVV.

This clonotype was picked up many times. The chain carries TRBV12-3 or TRBV12-4 and TRBJ2-6; 10 positions agree with TRBD1. Losses at the gene ends were 5 bases for V and 1 base for J; bases not matched to a gene: 2. This CDR3 is built from 16 residues. CDR3 region: CASSRTGGSGANVLTF. In DNA, the CDR3 is TGTGCCAGCAGTAGGACAGGGGGTTCTGGGGCCAACGTCCTGACTTTC.

The chain links TRBV5-4 to TRBJ2-1, with a possible D match to TRBD2 (6 bases). CDR3 length equals 14 residues. From germline, CDR1 is SGHNT and CDR2 YYREEE (reference sequence). Trimming pared 3 bases from V and 9 bases from J, leaving 16 bases between. The CDR3 DNA follows: TGTGCCAGCAGCTCCTCACCCGGGGGACCTGAGCAGTTCTTC. Amino acid sequence: CASSSSPGGPEQFF.

The chain joins TRBV20-1 to TRBJ2-7; D might be TRBD1 (6 bases). The CDR3 length is 12 residues. Trimming took 7 bases from V and 3 from J, leaving 13 bases between them. Germline-derived CDR1 and CDR2 are DFQATT and SNEGSKA (reference sequence). The CDR3 is CSVRQGRYEQYV. For the CDR3, the DNA is TGCAGTGTTCGGCAGGGGCGCTACGAGCAGTACGTC.

This chain connects TRBV5-1 to TRBJ1-4; D may be TRBD1 (6 bases). The CDR3 has 16 amino acids. The V gene's germline CDR1 is SGHRS and CDR2 YFSETQ. The V gene lost 0 bases and the J gene lost 6 bases, with 15 bases spanning the gap. In nucleotides, the CDR3 is TGCGCCAGCAGCTTGGGATGGGGGGCGATGGATGAAAAACTGTTTTTT. It translates to CASSLGWGAMDEKLFF.

The chain's CDR3 is CASSYAQTGVLNSPLHF. The DNA for the CDR3 is TGTGCCAGCAGCTATGCTCAGACAGGGGTTTTGAATTCACCCCTCCACTTT. The rearrangement links TRBV5-6 to TRBJ1-6; the match to TRBD1 covers 8 bases. Unmatched junction bases numbered 12, after V lost 3 bases and J lost 7 bases. CDR1 is SGHDT, CDR2 YYEEEE, per germline. This CDR3 contains 17 residues.

This clonotype was counted a few times. This chain joins TRBV20-1 and TRBJ1-2, with 8 nucleotides matching TRBD1. CDR1 is DFQATT, CDR2 SNEGSKA, per germline (reference sequence). The V and J ends lost 1 base and 2 bases, in that order; junction bases with no gene match: 3. The CDR3 spans 14 residues. The CDR3 protein is CSARGDRGNYGYTF. CDR3 sequence (DNA): TGCAGTGCTAGAGGAGACAGGGGCAACTATGGCTACACCTTC.

The V gene is TRBV3-1, the J gene TRBJ2-5; D is perhaps TRBD2 (6 bases). The CDR3 is 14 amino acids. Trimming left V 5 bases short and J 4 bases short, with 14 bases between. Germline V CDR1 and CDR2: LGHDT, YNNKEL (reference sequence). Here the CDR3 DNA reads TGTGCCAGCAGCTCGATGGGGGGAGCAGAGACCCAGTACTTC. Residues: CASSSMGGAETQYF.

Only a few counts were recorded for this clonotype. The CDR3 region is CASSQVGVGNEQFF. The CDR3 DNA reads TGCGCCAGCAGCCAAGTAGGGGTAGGCAATGAGCAGTTCTTC. This rearrangement joins TRBV4-1 to TRBJ2-1, with a possible D match to TRBD1 (5 bases). Between the trimmed V and J ends, which lost 1 base and 6 bases, there was a span of 10 bases. The CDR3 is 14 residues long. The germline V gene encodes CDR1 MGHRA and CDR2 YSYEKL.

The table lists this clonotype with a few counts. In DNA form, the CDR3 reads TGTGCCAGCAGCGGACCGGGACACCTACAAGAGACCCAGTACTTC. Its translation is CASSGPGHLQETQYF. The chain joins TRBV12-3 or TRBV12-4 to TRBJ2-5, with D perhaps TRBD1 (6 bases). The V end was cut by 6 bases, the J end by 2 bases, with 16 bases between. The CDR3 consists of 15 residues.

This clonotype was detected many times. The CDR3: CASSLGSVVVSPLHF. The CDR3 nucleotides are TGTGCCAGCAGCTTGGGGTCAGTAGTAGTTTCACCCCTCCACTTT. V usage is TRBV7-2 and J usage is TRBJ1-6; unclear D gene. The CDR3 is 15 amino acids. CDR1 is SGHTA and CDR2 is FQGNSA in the germline V gene. The V gene lost 3 bases and the J gene lost 9 bases, with 15 bases spanning the gap.

This clonotype was seen a few times. The chain joins TRBV7-2 to TRBJ2-5, with no clear D. The germline CDR1 and CDR2 sequences are SGHTA and FQGNSA. CDR3 length equals 14 residues. V dropped 5 bases and J dropped 4 bases, with 14 bases sitting between them. CDR3 protein: CASSQRGSGETQYF. The CDR3, as DNA: TGTGCCAGCAGCCAGCGAGGATCGGGAGAGACCCAGTACTTC.

This clonotype came up many times. The V call is TRBV12-3 or TRBV12-4, the J call TRBJ1-5; possible D gene TRBD1, 6 bases. Trimming left V 10 bases short and J 6 bases short, with 19 bases between. CDR3 length equals 14 residues. In DNA form, the CDR3 reads TGTGCCACCTCTTGGGGGGGGCAGGGTCAGCCCCAGCATTTT. It translates to CATSWGGQGQPQHF.

This clonotype was seen only a few times. The J gene is TRBJ1-4, the V gene TRBV12-3 or TRBV12-4; TRBD1 might be the D (6 bases). Trimming took 10 bases from V and 7 from J, leaving 13 bases between them. This CDR3 contains 12 residues. The CDR3 region has the DNA TGTGCCACCCAGGCCAGGGGTGAAAAACTGTTTTTT. As protein: CATQARGEKLFF.

The chain uses TRBV20-1 and TRBJ2-5, with a tentative D call TRBD2 (5 bases). V was trimmed by 1 base and J by 5 bases, leaving 17 bases between them. The CDR3 is 15 residues long. The germline gives CDR1 DFQATT, CDR2 SNEGSKA (reference sequence). DNA for the CDR3: TGCAGTGCTAGAGTCCTAGGAGGAGGTTGGGAGACCCAGTACTTC. Protein sequence: CSARVLGGGWETQYF.

This clonotype has a count of ten or more. V usage is TRBV4-2 and J usage is TRBJ2-5; 10 bases are shared with TRBD1. Germline V CDR1 and CDR2: LGHNA, YNFKEQ. Trimming cost V 1 base and J 7 bases; bases outside gene matches: 9. The length of the CDR3 is 16 residues. The CDR3 reads CASSQGGTGALRTQYF. The DNA of the CDR3 is TGTGCCAGCAGCCAAGGAGGGACAGGGGCCCTTAGGACCCAGTACTTC.

In its sample, this clonotype was seen a few times. The chain joins TRBV7-8 to TRBJ1-3; D is uncertain. The germline V gene has CDR1 SGHVS and CDR2 FQNEAQ. Trimming took off 2 bases at V and 0 bases at J, with 8 bases between the two ends. The CDR3 is 15 amino acids. The DNA for the CDR3 is TGTGCCAGCAGCTTACAACCGCGCTCTGGAAACACCATATATTTT. Protein: CASSLQPRSGNTIYF.

This clonotype came up a few times. The V and J genes are TRBV7-3 and TRBJ2-1; a weak D match, TRBD1 (6 bases). From germline, CDR1 is SGHTA and CDR2 FQGTGA. The CDR3 is 16 amino acids. Trimming took 5 bases from V and 3 from J, leaving 17 bases between them. The CDR3 spells CASSPAGVTHYNEQFF. In DNA, the CDR3 is TGTGCCAGCAGCCCTGCAGGGGTTACCCACTACAATGAGCAGTTCTTC.

The sample holds a few counts of this clonotype. The rearrangement links TRBV20-1 to TRBJ1-1; D may be TRBD1 (6 bases). Trimming took 5 bases from V and 2 from J, leaving 15 bases between them. The CDR3 sequence is 14 residues long. CDR1 DFQATT and CDR2 SNEGSKA come from the germline V gene (reference sequence). The CDR3 DNA reads as TGCAGTGCTCCCCGGGGGGGGCCCAACACTGAAGCTTTCTTT. It is translated as CSAPRGGPNTEAFF.